This record looks at one T cell receptor beta chain sequence and its context. This entry belongs to a study of preoperative IRX-2 immunotherapy in early breast cancer. Libraries were prepared by immunoSEQ multiplex PCR; TCRdb keeps only in-frame clonotypes and omits some of them. The top ten clones hold 9% to 10% of a sample with approximately 24,000 clones, around 87% of them seen once. Sample treatment: preoperative locoregional IRX-2 cytokine immunotherapy. This phase Ib study tested locoregional IRX-2 cytokine immunotherapy given before surgery. The CDR3 runs to 16 residues. Per the germline V gene, CDR1 is SGHDN and CDR2 is FVKESK. Trimming took off 0 bases at V and 3 bases at J, with 11 bases between the two ends.

The chain has TRBV14 and TRBJ1-4; D perhaps matches TRBD1 (6 bases). The clonotype comes from a human donor with breast cancer. Material: tumor tissue, obtained after IRX-2 immunotherapy. CDR3 coding DNA: TGTGCCAGCAGCCAAGATCTCCCAGGGGCTAATGAAAAACTGTTTTTT. This sequence encodes CASSQDLPGANEKLFF.